The table lists the clone carrying this T cell receptor beta chain with many counts. Its antigen is undetermined. The entry originates in a study of T cells after yellow fever vaccination. Study-wide results and limits: Clones from primary vaccination mostly reappeared after the booster (approximately 96% CD4, over 85% CD8).

A single record per CDR3 protein comes from TCRdb applying MiXCR to the 5' RACE reads. The table lists tens of thousands of distinct CDR3 sequences, approximately 6.9% of them singletons. This TCR derives from a man between 18 and 35 years old who received the YFV17D yellow fever vaccine. The sample here was CD8+ T cells sorted from PBMCs, taken about 5 days after the first yellow fever vaccination.

Written as DNA, the CDR3 is TGCAGCGGACAGGGCTCTGGAAACACCATATATTTT. Encoded protein: CSGQGSGNTIYF. This chain joins TRBV29-1 and TRBJ1-3, with TRBD1 identical over 7 bases. Per the germline V gene, CDR1 is SQVTM and CDR2 is ANQGSEA. Trimming removed 7 bases from V and 0 bases from J; junction bases left unmatched: 0. The CDR3 covers 12 residues.